This T cell receptor beta chain was observed in a study of control samples from healthy donors and cancer patients. The CDR3 runs to 16 residues. Germline CDR1 and CDR2: LGHNA and YNFKEQ. Trimming stripped 3 bases from V and 5 bases from J, with 16 bases between. The protocol was immunoSEQ multiplex PCR, while the TCRdb copy is restricted to in-frame clones and leaves out a portion. The table records around 250,000 clones, approximately 80% of them present only once. This clone was found a few times. The J gene is TRBJ2-2, the V gene TRBV4-2; D possibly uses TRBD1 or TRBD2 (5 bases each). Input material: PBMCs. This receptor was identified in a woman aged 55-69 years with lung cancer. CDR3 protein: CASSHPTGTHTGELFF. CDR3 DNA: TGTGCCAGCAGCCATCCAACGGGGACCCATACCGGGGAGCTGTTTTTT.